The sequence of this T cell receptor (beta chain) was determined in a study of T cell responses to AZD1222 COVID-19 vaccine. Across the whole study: Second doses that came at about 4 or about 12 weeks were put together. Findings of the study overall: Spike regions recognized by vaccine-associated CD4 TCRs spanned the protein, led by 160-218 and 743-854. Most donors were white British and more were female, and clonal diversity was possibly underestimated. In the spike-specific TCR repertoire, nearly half reportedly target unmutated variant regions.

A remark on this clone: The target antigen is unknown.

Produced via immunoSEQ multiplex PCR; TCRdb's table is partial and in-frame only. Among more than 110,000 clones listed, 80% to 95% were seen once. The CDR3 contains 15 residues. In germline, CDR1 is SGHRS, CDR2 YFSETQ. Trimming left V 4 bases short and J 2 bases short, with 15 bases between. This chain joins TRBV5-1 and TRBJ1-2, with a weak D call TRBD1 (5 bases). Sequenced here: peripheral blood, sampled on day 0 of AZD1222 vaccination. This sequence originates from an adult in good health. The CDR3 reads CASSPAATDNYGYTF. CDR3 nucleotide sequence: TGCGCCAGCAGCCCCGCCGCGACAGACAACTATGGCTACACCTTC.